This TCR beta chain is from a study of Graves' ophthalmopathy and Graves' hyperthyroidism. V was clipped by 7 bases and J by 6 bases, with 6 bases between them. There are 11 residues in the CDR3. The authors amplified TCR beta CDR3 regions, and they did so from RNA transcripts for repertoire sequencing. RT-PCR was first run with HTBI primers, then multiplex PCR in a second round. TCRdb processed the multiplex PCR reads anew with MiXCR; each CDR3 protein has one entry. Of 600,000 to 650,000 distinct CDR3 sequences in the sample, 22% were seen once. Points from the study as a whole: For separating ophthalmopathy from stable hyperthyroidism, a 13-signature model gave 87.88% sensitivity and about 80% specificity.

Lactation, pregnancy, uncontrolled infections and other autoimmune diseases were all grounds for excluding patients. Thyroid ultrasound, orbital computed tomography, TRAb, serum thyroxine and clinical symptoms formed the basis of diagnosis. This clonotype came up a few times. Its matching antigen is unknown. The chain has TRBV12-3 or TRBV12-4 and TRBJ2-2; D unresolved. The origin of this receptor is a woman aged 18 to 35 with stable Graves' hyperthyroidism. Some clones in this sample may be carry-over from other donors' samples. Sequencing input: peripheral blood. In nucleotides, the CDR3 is TGTGCCAGCACCCATCCCGGGGAGCTGTTTTTT. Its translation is CASTHPGELFF.